This T cell receptor (beta chain) was captured in a study of beta chain features in type 1 diabetes. Findings and limits, study-wide: Diminished insertions and augmented deletions at VDJ junctions characterized type 1 diabetes patients. A moderate, significant TCRB CDR3 shortening appeared in type 1 diabetes across four CD4+ subsets.

The study reverse transcribed the entire isolated RNA, so it sequenced expressed TCRB transcripts. Profiling relied on immunoSEQ multiplex PCR, and the TCRdb table lists in-frame clones only, not all of them. The sample comprises about 640,000 clones, 12% of which are singletons, and 0.09% to 0.15% rests with the top ten. CDR3 length equals 14 residues. V was pared by 4 bases and J by 8 bases, with 15 bases between. The germline V gene has CDR1 SGHTA and CDR2 FQGNSA. Each of the CD4+ naive, central memory, regulatory and stem cell-like memory populations was sorted via CD45RO/CCR7/CD25/CD127/CD95/CD27. As for this clone: No antigen is known for it.

Sequences were obtained from naive CD4+ T cells from blood. The receptor was isolated from a man younger than 45 with type 1 diabetes. This sequence joins TRBV7-2 and TRBJ2-1; D is ambiguous. CDR3 DNA: TGTGCCAGCAGCTCATCGACCGGGTCGGATGAGCAGTTCTTC. This translates into CASSSSTGSDEQFF.